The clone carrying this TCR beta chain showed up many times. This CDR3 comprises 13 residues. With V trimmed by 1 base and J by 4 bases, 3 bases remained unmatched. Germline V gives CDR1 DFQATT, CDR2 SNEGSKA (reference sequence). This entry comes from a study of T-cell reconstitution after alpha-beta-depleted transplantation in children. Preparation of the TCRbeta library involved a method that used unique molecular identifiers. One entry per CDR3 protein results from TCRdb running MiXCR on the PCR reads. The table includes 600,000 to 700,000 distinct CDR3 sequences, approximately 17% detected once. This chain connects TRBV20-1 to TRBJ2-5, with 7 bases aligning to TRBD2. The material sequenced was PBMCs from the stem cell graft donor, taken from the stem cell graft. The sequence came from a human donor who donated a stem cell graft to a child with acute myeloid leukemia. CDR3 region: CSARGIAGETQYF. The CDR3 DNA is TGCAGTGCTAGAGGAATAGCGGGAGAGACCCAGTACTTC.